The T cell receptor beta chain described here comes from a study of T-cell memory formation after mild COVID-19. Study outcomes and limitations: CD4/CD8 balance held among clones contracting day 15 to 85, and later expanders leaned CD4+. Shrinking CD4+ clones resided mostly in CM and EM, and CD8+ ones in EMRA.

As for this clonotype: Its antigen is still unknown.

Constant-segment primers served in 5'RACE that generated TCR alpha and TCR beta cDNA libraries bearing sample barcodes and UMIs. Via MiXCR, TCRdb re-called the 5' RACE reads, giving one row per CDR3 protein. The sample includes hundreds of thousands of distinct CDR3 sequences, around 28% of them seen just once. Trimming pared 5 bases from V and 4 bases from J, leaving 14 bases between. Looked up from germline, CDR1 is SGHTA and CDR2 is FQGNSA. This CDR3 region has 14 residues. The receptor was isolated from an adult woman who had mild COVID-19 (a few samples of this study predate the infection). Cell type and time point are not known. Sample: PBMCs or a T cell subset sorted from them (not recorded which). This chain connects TRBV7-2 to TRBJ1-1; D is uncertain. Written as DNA, the CDR3 is TGTACCAGCAGCCATGGAAACGGCGGCACTGAAGCTTTCTTT. Translated: CTSSHGNGGTEAFF.